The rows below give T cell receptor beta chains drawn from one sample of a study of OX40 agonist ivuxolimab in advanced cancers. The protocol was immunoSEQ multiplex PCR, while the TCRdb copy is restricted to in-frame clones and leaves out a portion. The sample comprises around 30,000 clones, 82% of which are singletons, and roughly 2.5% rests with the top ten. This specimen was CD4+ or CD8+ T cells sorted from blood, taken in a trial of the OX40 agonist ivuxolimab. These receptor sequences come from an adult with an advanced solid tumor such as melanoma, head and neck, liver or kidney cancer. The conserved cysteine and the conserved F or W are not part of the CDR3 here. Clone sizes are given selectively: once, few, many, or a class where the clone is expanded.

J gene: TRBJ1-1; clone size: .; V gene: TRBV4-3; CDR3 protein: ASSQFRGRAEAF
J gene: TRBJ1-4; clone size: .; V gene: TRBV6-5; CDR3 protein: ASSSTALGNEKLF
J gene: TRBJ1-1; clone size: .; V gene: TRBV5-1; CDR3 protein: ASSSGQGTEAF
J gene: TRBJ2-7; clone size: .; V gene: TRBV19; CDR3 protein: ASSTDRTYKQY
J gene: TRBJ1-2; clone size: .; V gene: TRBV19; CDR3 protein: ASSTSVAGTGYT
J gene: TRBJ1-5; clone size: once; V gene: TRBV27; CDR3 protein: AIGTVSNQPQH
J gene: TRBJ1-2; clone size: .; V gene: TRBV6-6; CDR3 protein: ASSYGGQLYGYT
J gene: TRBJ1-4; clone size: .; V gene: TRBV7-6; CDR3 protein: ASSLGDTGNEKLF
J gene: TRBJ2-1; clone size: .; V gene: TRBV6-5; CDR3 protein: ATSRRDSYNEQF
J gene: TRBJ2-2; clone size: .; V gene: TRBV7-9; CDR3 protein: ASSPGTGDTGELF
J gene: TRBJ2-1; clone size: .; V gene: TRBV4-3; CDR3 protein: ASSLGGSYNEQF
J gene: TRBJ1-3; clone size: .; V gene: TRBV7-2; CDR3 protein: ASSSGTVFSGNTIY
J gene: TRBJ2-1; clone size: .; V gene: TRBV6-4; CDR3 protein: ASSDYGDNEQF
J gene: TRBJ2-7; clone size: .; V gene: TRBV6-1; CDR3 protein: ASIEPGQGVQY
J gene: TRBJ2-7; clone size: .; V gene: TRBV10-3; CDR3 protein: AISEGSGGAREQY
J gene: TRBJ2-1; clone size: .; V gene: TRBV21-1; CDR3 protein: ASSKETDNEQF
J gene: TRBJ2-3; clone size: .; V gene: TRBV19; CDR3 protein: ASSITSGGTPSTDTQY
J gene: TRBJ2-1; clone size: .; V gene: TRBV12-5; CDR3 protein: ASAGTSRYNEQF
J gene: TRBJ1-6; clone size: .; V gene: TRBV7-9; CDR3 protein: ASSLNNYNSPLH
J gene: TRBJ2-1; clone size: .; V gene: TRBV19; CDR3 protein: ASSTAGGYAYNEQF
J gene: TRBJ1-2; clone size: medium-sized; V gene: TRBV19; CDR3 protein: ASSNGQGSGGYT
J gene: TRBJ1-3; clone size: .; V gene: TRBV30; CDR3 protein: AWLRGGEGSTIY
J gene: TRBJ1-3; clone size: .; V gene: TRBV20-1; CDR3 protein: SANSGNTIY
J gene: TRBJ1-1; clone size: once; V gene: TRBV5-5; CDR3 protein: ASSLEDRRNTEAF
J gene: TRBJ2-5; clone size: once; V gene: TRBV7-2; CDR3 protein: ASSLTPGVETQY
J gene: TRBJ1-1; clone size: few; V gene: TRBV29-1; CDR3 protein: SVVRGFSTEAF
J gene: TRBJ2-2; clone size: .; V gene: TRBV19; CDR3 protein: ASVDGGHTGELF
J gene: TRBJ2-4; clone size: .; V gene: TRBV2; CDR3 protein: ASSEGTGRLVPRQY
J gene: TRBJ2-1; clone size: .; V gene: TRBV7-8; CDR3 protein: ASRETGLHEQF
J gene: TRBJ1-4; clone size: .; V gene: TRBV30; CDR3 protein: AWSPWLPNEKLF
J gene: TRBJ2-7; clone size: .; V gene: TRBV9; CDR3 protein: ASSALSSGTGAGEQY
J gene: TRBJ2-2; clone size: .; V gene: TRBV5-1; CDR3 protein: ASSGPGGVTGELF
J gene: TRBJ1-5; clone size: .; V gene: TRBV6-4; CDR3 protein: ASSVESNQPQH
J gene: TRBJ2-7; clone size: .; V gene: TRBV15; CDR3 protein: ATSRGQREGLQQY
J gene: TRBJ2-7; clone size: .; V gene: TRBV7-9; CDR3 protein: ASSLAGESYEQY
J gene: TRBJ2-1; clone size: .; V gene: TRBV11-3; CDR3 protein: ASSLGDRYNEQF
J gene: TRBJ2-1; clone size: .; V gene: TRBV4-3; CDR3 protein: ASSQEGVNEQF
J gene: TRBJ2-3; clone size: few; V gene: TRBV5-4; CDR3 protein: ASSRMASGGADTQY
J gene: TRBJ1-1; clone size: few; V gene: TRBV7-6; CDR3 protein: ASSEQITTEAF
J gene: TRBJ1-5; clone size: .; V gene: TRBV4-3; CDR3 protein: ASSQGGRRGAGYGSNQPQH